The 13 T cell receptor beta chains reported below all come from one sample, sequenced in a study of T cell changes during pregnancy in multiple sclerosis. TCRdb's copy holds only in-frame clones and misses some; the assay was immunoSEQ multiplex PCR. The data hold around 68,000 clones, with 91% observed a single time. The input for sequencing was peripheral blood, taken after pregnancy. The receptors here all came from a female donor in good health, enrolled as a control in a pregnancy study.

In this sample, this clone turned up once. At one end, the junction sequence differs from germline, possibly due to a read error. The genes are TRBV10-3 and TRBJ2-1; maybe TRBD1 (5 bases). Per the germline V gene, CDR1 is ENHRY and CDR2 is SYGVKD. CDR3 size: 15 residues. The CDR3 is CAISRQPRSYNDQFF. CDR3 nucleotide sequence: TGTGCCATCAGTCGACAGCCCCGCTCCTACAATGATCAGTTCTTC.

This clone has just a few counts. The chain joins TRBV19 to TRBJ1-1, with D possibly being TRBD1 (6 bases). Between the trimmed V and J ends, which lost 6 bases and 6 bases, there was a span of 17 bases. Germline CDR1 LNHDA, CDR2 SQIVND (reference sequence). The CDR3 sequence is 14 residues long. The CDR3 sequence: CASRGYRTDSEAFF. The DNA for the CDR3 is TGTGCCAGTAGAGGCTATAGGACAGACTCTGAAGCTTTCTTT.

The chain has TRBV10-3 and TRBJ2-7, with D maybe TRBD2 (6 bases). The V end was cut by 0 bases, the J end by 7 bases, with 13 bases between. The CDR3 extends over 14 amino acids. CDR1 is ENHRY and CDR2 is SYGVKD in the germline V gene. The CDR3 nucleotides read TGTGCCATCAGTGAGTCCGGGGGAAAGGAGGAGCAGTACTTC. Encoded protein: CAISESGGKEEQYF.

This clone was detected a few times. The gene calls are TRBV6-5 and TRBJ2-7; TRBD1 matches 8 bases. V dropped 11 bases and J dropped 6; count of bases not matched to a gene: 12. CDR1 is MNHEY, CDR2 SVGAGI, per germline. CDR3 length: 13 residues. The CDR3 DNA reads TGTGCCGCCGGGGAGGACAGGGTTAGCGAGCAGTACTTC. This gives the protein CAAGEDRVSEQYF.

As to this clone: An end of the junction differs from the germline gene, which may be a read error. The chain uses TRBV30 and TRBJ1-2; possible D gene TRBD1, 5 bases. From germline, CDR1 is GTSNPN and CDR2 SVGIG (reference sequence). This CDR3 has 13 residues. CDR3 DNA: TGTGTCTGGATGGACACCGTAGGTCGAGGCTACACCTTC. This sequence encodes CVWMDTVGRGYTF.

The chain carries TRBV5-8 and TRBJ1-6, with a tentative D call TRBD1 (6 bases). From germline, CDR1 is SGHTS and CDR2 YDEGEE. The CDR3 sequence is 17 residues long. Trimming removed 0 bases from V and 7 bases from J, with 17 bases in between. The CDR3 sequence is CASSLDRQAVGNSPLHF. The CDR3 DNA is TGTGCCAGCAGCTTGGATCGACAGGCGGTAGGGAATTCACCCCTCCACTTT.

The CDR3 nucleotides are TGTGCCTGGAGTCCCGGGACAGAAAATAATCAGCCCCAGCATTTT. Amino acid sequence: CAWSPGTENNQPQHF. J is TRBJ1-5 and V is TRBV30; 7 bases fit TRBD1. Germline-derived CDR1 and CDR2 are GTSNPN and SVGIG (reference sequence). This CDR3 comprises 15 residues. J lost 4 bases, V lost 2 bases, and 8 bases had no gene match.

The chain carries TRBV9 and TRBJ1-1; the D is unclear. From germline, CDR1 is SGDLS and CDR2 YYNGEE. The CDR3 runs to 13 residues. V lost 3 bases, J lost 2 bases, and 8 bases lay in between. The DNA of the CDR3 is TGTGCCAGCAGCGCCGGAGCTAACACTGAAGCTTTCTTT. This codes for CASSAGANTEAFF.

The chain links TRBV9 to TRBJ1-4, with D hard to call. The V end was cut by 2 bases, the J end by 10 bases, with 12 bases between. The CDR3 spans 13 residues. Germline V gives CDR1 SGDLS, CDR2 YYNGEE. The CDR3 DNA is TGTGCCAGCAGCGTCTCTAGGGAGGGAAAACTGTTTTTT. As protein: CASSVSREGKLFF.

This chain uses TRBV6-5 with TRBJ1-2; 8 bases fit TRBD1. The CDR3 has 13 residues. V was clipped by 7 bases and J by 4 bases; unmatched bases: 5. Germline assignment: CDR1 MNHEY and CDR2 SVGAGI. The CDR3 loop is CASTGQGTYGYTF. CDR3 DNA: TGTGCCAGCACCGGACAGGGAACCTATGGCTACACCTTC.

The chain links TRBV2 to TRBJ1-2; weak D call: TRBD1 (5 bases). CDR3 length equals 14 residues. The germline V and J ends were trimmed by 10 bases and 0 bases, with 15 bases remaining between them. CDR1 and CDR2 from the germline V gene are SNHLY and FYNNEI. CDR3 protein: CATGEAGTNYGYTF. DNA of the CDR3: TGTGCCACCGGCGAGGCAGGGACTAACTATGGCTACACCTTC.

The V gene is TRBV4-3, the J gene TRBJ2-7; the match to TRBD2 covers 7 bases. The germline gives CDR1 LGHNA, CDR2 YSLEER. Trimming took 1 base from V and 0 from J; bases not matched to a gene: 3. The CDR3 loop spans 15 amino acids. In DNA form, the CDR3 reads TGCGCCAGCAGCCAAGGAAGGGACTACTCCTACGAGCAGTACTTC. Encoded protein: CASSQGRDYSYEQYF.

This chain joins TRBV7-3 and TRBJ1-1; maybe TRBD1 (6 bases). The CDR3 contains 13 residues. Per the germline V gene, CDR1 is SGHTA and CDR2 is FQGTGA. The V gene lost 3 bases and the J gene lost 7 bases, with 12 bases spanning the gap. The CDR3 DNA reads as TGTGCCAGCAGCTTGGGGGCCGGGGATGAAGCTTTCTTT. Its translation is CASSLGAGDEAFF.